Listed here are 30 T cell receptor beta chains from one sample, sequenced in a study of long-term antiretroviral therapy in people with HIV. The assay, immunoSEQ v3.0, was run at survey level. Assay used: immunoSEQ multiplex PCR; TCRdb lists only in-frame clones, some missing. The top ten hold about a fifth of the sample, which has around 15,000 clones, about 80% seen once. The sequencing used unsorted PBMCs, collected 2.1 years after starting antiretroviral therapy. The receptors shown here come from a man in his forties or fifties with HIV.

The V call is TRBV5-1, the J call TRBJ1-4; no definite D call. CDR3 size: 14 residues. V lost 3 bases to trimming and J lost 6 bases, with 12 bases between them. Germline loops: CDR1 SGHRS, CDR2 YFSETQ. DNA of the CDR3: TGCGCCAGCAGCTCTCGGGCGCAGGATGAAAAACTGTTTTTT. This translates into CASSSRAQDEKLFF.

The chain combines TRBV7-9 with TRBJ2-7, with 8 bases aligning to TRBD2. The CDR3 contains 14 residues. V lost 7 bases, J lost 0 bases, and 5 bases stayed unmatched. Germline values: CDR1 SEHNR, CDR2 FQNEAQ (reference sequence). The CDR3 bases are TGTGCCAGCACCACAGCGGGGGCCTCCTACGAGCAGTACTTC. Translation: CASTTAGASYEQYF. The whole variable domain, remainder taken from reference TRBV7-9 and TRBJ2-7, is DTGVSQNPRHKITKRGQNVTFRCDPISEHNRLYWYRQTLGQGPEFLTYFQNEAQLEKSRLLSDRFSAERPKGSFSTLEIQRTEQGDSAMYLCASTTAGASYEQYFGPGTRLTVT.

Written as DNA, the CDR3 is TGTGCCAGCAGATCGGGATTTAATTCACCCCTCCACTTT. It codes for CASRSGFNSPLHF. The rearrangement links TRBV27 to TRBJ1-6; unclear D gene. The CDR3 runs 13 residues. The V end was cut by 6 bases, the J end by 6 bases, with 9 bases between. The germline V gene has CDR1 MNHEY and CDR2 SMNVEV (reference sequence).

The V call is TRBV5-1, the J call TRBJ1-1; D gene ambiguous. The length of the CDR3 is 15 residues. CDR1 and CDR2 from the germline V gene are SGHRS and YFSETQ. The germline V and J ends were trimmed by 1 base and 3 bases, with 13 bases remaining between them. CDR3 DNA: TGCGCCAGCAGCTTGAAAACGGATTCCTACACTGAAGCTTTCTTT. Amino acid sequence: CASSLKTDSYTEAFF.

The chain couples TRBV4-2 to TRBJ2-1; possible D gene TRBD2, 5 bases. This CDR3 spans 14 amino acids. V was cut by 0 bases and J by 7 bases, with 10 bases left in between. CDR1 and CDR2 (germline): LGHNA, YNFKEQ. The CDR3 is CASSQDGLANEQFF. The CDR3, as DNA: TGTGCCAGCAGCCAAGACGGGCTAGCAAATGAGCAGTTCTTC.

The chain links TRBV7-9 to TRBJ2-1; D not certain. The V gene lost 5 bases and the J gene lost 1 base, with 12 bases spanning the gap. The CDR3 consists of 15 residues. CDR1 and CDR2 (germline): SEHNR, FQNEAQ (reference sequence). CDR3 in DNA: TGTGCCAGCAGCCTCGTGGGTTCTTCCTACAATGAGCAGTTCTTC. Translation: CASSLVGSSYNEQFF.

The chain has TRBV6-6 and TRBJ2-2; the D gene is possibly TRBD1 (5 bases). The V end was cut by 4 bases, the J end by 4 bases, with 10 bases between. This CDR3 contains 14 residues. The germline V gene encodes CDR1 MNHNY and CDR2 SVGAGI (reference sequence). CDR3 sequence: CASSFTGSTGELFF. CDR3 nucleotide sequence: TGTGCCAGCAGTTTCACAGGATCCACCGGGGAGCTGTTTTTT.

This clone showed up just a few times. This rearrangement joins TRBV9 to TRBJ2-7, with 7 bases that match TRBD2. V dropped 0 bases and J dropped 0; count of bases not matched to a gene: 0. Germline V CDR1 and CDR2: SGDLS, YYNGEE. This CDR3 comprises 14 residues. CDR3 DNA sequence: TGTGCCAGCAGCGTAGGCGGGAGCTCCTACGAGCAGTACTTC. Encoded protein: CASSVGGSSYEQYF.

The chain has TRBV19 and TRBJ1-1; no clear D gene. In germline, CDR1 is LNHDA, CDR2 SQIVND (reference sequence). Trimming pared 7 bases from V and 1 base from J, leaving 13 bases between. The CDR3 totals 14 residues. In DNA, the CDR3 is TGTGCCAGTACCCCCGGGCACCCGAACACTGAAGCTTTCTTT. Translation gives CASTPGHPNTEAFF.

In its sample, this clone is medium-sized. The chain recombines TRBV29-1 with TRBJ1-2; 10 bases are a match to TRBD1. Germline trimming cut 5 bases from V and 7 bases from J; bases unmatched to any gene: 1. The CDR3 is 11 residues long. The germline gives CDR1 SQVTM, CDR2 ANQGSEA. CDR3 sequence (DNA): TGCAGCGTTAGGACAGGGGGTGGCTACACCTTC. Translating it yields CSVRTGGGYTF.

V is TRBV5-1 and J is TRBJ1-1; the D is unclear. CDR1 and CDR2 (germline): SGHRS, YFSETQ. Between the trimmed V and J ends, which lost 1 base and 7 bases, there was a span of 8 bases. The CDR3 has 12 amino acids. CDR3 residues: CASSLLGVEAFF. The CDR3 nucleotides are TGCGCCAGCAGCTTGCTGGGCGTTGAAGCTTTCTTT.

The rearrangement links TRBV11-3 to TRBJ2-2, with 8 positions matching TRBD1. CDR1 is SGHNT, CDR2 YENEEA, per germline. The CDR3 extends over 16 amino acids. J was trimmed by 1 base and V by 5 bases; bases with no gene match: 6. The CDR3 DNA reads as TGTGCCAGCAGCCCTAGACAGGGGAAGAACACCGGGGAGCTGTTTTTT. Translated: CASSPRQGKNTGELFF. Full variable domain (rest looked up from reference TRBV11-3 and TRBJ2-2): EAGVVQSPRYKIIEKKQPVAFWCNPISGHNTLYWYLQNLGQGPELLIRYENEEAVDDSQLPKDRFSAERLKGVDSTLKIQPAELGDSAVYLCASSPRQGKNTGELFFGEGSRLTVL.

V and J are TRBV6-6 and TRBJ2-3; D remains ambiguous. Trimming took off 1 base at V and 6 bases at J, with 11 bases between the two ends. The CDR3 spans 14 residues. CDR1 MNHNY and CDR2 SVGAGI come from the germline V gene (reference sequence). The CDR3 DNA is TGTGCCAGCAGTTACTTGCCGGATCGGGATACGCAGTATTTT. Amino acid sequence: CASSYLPDRDTQYF.

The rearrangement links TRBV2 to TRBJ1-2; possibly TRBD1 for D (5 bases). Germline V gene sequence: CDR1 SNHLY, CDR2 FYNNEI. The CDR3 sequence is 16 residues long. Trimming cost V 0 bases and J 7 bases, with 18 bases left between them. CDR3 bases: TGTGCCAGCAGTGAAGCGCTTCAGGGCTATCGGGGTGGCTACACCTTC. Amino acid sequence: CASSEALQGYRGGYTF.

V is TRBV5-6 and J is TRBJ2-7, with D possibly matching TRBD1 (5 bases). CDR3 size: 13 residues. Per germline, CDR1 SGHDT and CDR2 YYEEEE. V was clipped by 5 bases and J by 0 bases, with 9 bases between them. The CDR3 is CASRSTASYEQYF. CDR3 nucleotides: TGTGCCAGCAGGTCGACAGCCTCCTACGAGCAGTACTTC.

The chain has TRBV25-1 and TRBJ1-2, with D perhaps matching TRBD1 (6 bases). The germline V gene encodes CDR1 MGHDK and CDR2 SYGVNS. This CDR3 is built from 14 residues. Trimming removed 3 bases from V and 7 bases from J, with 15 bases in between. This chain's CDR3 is CASSDPGVGAGYTF. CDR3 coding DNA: TGTGCCAGCAGTGATCCAGGGGTCGGCGCTGGCTACACCTTC.

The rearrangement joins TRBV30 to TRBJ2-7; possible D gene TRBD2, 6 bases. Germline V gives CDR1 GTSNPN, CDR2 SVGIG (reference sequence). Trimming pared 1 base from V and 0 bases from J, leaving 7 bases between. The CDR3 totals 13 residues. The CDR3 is CAWSEDYSYEQYF. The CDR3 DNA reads TGTGCCTGGAGTGAGGACTACTCCTACGAGCAGTACTTC.

CDR3 sequence reads: CASSQLNTPLNEQFF. In DNA, the CDR3 is TGCGCCAGCAGCCAACTCAACACTCCACTTAATGAGCAGTTCTTC. The chain employs TRBV4-1 and TRBJ2-1; D is unclear. The CDR3 length is 15 residues. V lost 2 bases and J lost 7, with 15 bases in between. Germline V gene sequence: CDR1 MGHRA, CDR2 YSYEKL.

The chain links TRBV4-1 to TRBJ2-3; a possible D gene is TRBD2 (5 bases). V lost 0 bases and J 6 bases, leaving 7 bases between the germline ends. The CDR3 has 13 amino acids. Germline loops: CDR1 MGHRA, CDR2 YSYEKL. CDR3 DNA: TGCGCCAGCAGCCAAGATAGGGAGGATACGCAGTATTTT. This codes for CASSQDREDTQYF.

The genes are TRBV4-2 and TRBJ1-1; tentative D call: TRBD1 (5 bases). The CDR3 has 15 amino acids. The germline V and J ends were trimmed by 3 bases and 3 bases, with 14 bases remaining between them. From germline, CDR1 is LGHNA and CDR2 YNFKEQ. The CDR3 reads CASSQPVGGDTEAFF. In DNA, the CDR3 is TGTGCCAGCAGCCAGCCCGTCGGAGGGGACACTGAAGCTTTCTTT.

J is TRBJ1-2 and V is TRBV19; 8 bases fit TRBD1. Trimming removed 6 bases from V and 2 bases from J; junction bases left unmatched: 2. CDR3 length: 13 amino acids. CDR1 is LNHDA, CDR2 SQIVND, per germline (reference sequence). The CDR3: CASSGQGNYGYTF. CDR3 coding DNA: TGTGCCAGTAGCGGACAGGGAAACTATGGCTACACCTTC.

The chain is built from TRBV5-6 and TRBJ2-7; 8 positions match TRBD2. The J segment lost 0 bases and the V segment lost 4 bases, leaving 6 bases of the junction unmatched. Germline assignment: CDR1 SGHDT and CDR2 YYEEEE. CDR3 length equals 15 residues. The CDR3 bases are TGTGCCAGCAGCCGGGGGGGAGGGCCCTCCTACGAGCAGTACTTC. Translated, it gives CASSRGGGPSYEQYF. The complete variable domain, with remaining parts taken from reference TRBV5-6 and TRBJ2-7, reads DAGVTQSPTHLIKTRGQQVTLRCSPKSGHDTVSWYQQALGQGPQFIFQYYEEEERQRGNFPDRFSGHQFPNYSSELNVNALLLGDSALYLCASSRGGGPSYEQYFGPGTRLTVT.

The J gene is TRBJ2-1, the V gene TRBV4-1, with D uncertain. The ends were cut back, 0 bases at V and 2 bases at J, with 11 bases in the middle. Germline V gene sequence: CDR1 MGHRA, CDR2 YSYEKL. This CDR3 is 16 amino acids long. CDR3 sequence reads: CASSQDESATYNEQFF. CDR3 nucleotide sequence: TGCGCCAGCAGCCAAGATGAGAGTGCTACCTACAATGAGCAGTTCTTC.

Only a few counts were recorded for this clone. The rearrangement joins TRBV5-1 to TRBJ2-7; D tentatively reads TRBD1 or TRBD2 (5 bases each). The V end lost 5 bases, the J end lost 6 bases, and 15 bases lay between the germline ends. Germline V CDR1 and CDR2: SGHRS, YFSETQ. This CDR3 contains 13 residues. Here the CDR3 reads CASSGDGNGEQYF. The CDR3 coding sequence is TGCGCCAGCAGTGGGGACGGGAACGGCGAGCAGTACTTC.

The CDR3 loop reads CASSTGQGFSYEQYF. Here the CDR3 DNA reads TGTGCCAGCTCGACGGGACAGGGGTTCTCCTACGAGCAGTACTTC. The chain employs TRBV18 and TRBJ2-7; 10 bases line up with TRBD1. After removal of 6 bases from V and 0 bases from J, the junction contained 5 bases not matched to a gene. Germline CDR1 KGHSH, CDR2 LQKENI. This CDR3 is 15 amino acids long.

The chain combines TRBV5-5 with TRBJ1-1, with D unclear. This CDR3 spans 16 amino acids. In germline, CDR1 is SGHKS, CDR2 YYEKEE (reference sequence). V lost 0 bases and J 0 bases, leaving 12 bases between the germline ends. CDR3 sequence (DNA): TGTGCCAGCAGCTTGGCCGATACCCTAATGAACACTGAAGCTTTCTTT. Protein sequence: CASSLADTLMNTEAFF.

This chain's CDR3 is CASSSTGQGIGELFF. Here the CDR3 DNA reads TGCGCCAGCAGCTCCACGGGACAGGGGATCGGGGAGCTGTTTTTT. This chain joins TRBV5-1 and TRBJ2-2, with 10 bases fitting TRBD1. Germline V CDR1 and CDR2: SGHRS, YFSETQ. The V gene end was trimmed by 3 bases and the J gene end by 7 bases; junction bases not matched to a gene: 6. This CDR3 has 15 residues.

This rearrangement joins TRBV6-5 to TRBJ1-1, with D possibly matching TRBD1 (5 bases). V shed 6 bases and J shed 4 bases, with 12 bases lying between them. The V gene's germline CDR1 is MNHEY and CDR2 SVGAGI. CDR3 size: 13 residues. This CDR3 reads CASRADSPTEAFF. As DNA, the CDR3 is TGTGCCAGCAGAGCCGACAGCCCCACTGAAGCTTTCTTT.

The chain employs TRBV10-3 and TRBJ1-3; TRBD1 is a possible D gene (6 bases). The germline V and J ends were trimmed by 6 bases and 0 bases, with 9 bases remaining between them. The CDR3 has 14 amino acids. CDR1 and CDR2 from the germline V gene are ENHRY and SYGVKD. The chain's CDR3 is CAIRKGGSGNTIYF. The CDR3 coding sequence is TGTGCCATCAGGAAAGGGGGCTCTGGAAACACCATATATTTT.

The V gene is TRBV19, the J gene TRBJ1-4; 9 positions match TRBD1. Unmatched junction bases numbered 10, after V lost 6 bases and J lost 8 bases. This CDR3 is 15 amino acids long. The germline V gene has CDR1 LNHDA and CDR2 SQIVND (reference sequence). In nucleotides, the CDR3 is TGTGCCAGTAGCTCCGGGACAGGGACGAGAGAAAAACTGTTTTTT. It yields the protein CASSSGTGTREKLFF.